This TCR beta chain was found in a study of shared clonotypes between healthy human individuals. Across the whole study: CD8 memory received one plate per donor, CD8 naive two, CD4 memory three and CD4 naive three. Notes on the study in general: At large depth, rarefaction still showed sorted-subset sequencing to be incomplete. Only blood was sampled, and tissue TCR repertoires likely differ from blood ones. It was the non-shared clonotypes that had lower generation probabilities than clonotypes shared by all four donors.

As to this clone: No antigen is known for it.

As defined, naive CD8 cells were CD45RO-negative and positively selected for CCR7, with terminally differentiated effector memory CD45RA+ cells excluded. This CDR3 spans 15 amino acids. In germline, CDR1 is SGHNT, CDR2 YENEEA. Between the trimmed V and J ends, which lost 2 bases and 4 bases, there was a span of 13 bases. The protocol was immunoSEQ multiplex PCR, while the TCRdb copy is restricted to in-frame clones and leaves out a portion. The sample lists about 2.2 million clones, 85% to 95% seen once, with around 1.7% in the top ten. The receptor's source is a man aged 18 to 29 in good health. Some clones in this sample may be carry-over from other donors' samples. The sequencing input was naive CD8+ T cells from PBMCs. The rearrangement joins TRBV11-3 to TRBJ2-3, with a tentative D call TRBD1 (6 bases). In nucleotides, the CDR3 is TGTGCCAGCAGCTTAAACCCAACAGGGTCAGATACGCAGTATTTT. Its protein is CASSLNPTGSDTQYF.